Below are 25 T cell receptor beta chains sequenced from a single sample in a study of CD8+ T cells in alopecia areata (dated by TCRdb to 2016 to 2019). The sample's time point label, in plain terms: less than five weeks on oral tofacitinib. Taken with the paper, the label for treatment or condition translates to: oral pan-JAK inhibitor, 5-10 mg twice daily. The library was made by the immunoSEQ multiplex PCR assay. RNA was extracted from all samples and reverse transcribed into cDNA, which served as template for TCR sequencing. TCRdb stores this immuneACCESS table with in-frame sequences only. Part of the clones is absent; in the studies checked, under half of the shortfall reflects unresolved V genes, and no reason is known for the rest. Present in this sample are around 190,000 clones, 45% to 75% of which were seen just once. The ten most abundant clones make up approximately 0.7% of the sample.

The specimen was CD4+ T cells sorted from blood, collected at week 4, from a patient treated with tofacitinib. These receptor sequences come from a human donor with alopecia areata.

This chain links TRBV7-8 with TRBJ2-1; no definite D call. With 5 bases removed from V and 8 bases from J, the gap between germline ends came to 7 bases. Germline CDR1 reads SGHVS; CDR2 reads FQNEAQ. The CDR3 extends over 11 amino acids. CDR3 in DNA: TGTGCCAGCAGCCTACTCTATGAGCAGTTCTTC. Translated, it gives CASSLLYEQFF. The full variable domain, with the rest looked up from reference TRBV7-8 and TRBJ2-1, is GAGVSQSPRYKVAKRGQDVALRCDPISGHVSLFWYQQALGQGPEFLTYFQNEAQLDKSGLPSDRFFAERPEGSVSTLKIQRTQQEDSAVYLCASSLLYEQFFGPGTRLTVL.

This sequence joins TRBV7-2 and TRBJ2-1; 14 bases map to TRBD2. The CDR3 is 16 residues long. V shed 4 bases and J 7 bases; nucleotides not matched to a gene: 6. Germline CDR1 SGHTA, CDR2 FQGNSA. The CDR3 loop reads CASSSRTSGRRNEQFF. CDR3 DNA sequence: TGTGCCAGCAGCTCGCGGACTAGCGGGAGGAGGAATGAGCAGTTCTTC.

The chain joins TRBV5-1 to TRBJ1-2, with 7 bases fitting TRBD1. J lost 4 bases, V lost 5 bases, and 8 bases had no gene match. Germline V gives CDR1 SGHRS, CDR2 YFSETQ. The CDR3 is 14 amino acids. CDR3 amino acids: CASSFEGQTYGYTF. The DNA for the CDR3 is TGCGCCAGCAGTTTTGAGGGACAGACCTATGGCTACACCTTC.

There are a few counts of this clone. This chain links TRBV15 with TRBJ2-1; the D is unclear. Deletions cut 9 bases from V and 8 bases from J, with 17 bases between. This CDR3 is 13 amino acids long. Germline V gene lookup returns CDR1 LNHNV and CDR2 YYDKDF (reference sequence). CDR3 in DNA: TGTGCCACAAGCCCCCTTCGGAAGCATGAGCAGTTCTTC. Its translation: CATSPLRKHEQFF.

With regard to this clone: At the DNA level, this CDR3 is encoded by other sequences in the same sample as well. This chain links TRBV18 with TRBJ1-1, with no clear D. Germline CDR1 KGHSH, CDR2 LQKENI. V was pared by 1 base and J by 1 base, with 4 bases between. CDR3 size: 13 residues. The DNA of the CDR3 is TGTGCCAGCTCACCACGACAGAACACTGAAGCTTTCTTT. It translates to CASSPRQNTEAFF.

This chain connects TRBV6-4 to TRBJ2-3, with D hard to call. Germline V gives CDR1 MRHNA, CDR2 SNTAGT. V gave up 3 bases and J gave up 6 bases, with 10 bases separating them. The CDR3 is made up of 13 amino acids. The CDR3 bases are TGTGCCAGCAGTGAGAACCTTGGGGATACGCAGTATTTT. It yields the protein CASSENLGDTQYF.

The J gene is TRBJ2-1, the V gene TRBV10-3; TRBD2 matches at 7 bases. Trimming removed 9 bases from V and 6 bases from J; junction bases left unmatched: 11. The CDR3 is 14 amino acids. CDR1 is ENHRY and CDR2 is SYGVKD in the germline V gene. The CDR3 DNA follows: TGTGCCATTAAGAGGCGGGAGTTGGGCAATGAGCAGTTCTTC. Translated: CAIKRRELGNEQFF.

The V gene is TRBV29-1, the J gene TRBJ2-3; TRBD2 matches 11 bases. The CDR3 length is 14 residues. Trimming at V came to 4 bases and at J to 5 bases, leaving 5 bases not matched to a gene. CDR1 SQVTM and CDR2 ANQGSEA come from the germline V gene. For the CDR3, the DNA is TGCAGCGTTGCCCTAGCGGGAGGTGGAGATACGCAGTATTTT. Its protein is CSVALAGGGDTQYF.

The CDR3 loop reads CAWSRDRAPEKLFF. The CDR3 DNA follows: TGTGCCTGGAGCCGGGACAGGGCGCCAGAAAAACTGTTTTTT. V gene TRBV30 combines with J gene TRBJ1-4, with TRBD1 matching 9 bases. This CDR3 is 14 amino acids long. J was trimmed by 8 bases and V by 3 bases; bases with no gene match: 7. The germline CDR1 and CDR2 sequences are GTSNPN and SVGIG (reference sequence).

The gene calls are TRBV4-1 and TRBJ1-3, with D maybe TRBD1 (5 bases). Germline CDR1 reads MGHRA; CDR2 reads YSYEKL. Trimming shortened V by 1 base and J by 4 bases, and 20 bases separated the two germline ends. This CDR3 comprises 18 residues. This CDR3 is CASSQANLAGTFGNTIYF. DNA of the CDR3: TGCGCCAGCAGCCAAGCGAACCTCGCCGGGACTTTCGGAAACACCATATATTTT.

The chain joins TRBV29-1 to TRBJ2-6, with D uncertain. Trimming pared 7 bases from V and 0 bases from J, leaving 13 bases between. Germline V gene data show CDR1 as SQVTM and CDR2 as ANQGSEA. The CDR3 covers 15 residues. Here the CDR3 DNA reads TGCAGCGCCCGAGGTACAGTCTCTGGGGCCAACGTCCTGACTTTC. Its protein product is CSARGTVSGANVLTF.

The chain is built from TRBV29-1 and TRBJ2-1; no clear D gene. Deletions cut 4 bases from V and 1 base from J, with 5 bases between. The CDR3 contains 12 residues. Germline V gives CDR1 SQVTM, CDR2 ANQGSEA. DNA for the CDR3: TGCAGCGTTGCGCGGTCCTACAATGAGCAGTTCTTC. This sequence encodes CSVARSYNEQFF.

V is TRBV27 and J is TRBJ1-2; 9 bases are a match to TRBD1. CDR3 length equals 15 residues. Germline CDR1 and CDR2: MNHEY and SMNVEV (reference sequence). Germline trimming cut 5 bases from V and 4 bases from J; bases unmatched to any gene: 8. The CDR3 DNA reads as TGTGCCAGCAGTCCCGCCGACAGGGGGTTCTATGGCTACACCTTC. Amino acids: CASSPADRGFYGYTF.

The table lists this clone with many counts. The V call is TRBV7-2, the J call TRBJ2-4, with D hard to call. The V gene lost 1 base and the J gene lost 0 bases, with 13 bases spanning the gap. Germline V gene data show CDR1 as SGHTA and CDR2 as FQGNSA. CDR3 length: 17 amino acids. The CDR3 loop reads CASSLDTGSLAKNIQYF. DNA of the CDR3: TGTGCCAGCAGCTTAGATACGGGCTCTCTAGCCAAAAACATTCAGTACTTC.

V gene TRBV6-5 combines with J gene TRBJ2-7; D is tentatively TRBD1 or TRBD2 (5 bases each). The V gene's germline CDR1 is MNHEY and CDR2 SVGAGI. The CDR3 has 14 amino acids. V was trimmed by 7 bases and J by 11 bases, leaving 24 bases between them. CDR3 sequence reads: CASTSGTGRSTEYF. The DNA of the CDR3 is TGTGCCAGCACGTCCGGGACCGGGCGGAGTACGGAGTACTTC.

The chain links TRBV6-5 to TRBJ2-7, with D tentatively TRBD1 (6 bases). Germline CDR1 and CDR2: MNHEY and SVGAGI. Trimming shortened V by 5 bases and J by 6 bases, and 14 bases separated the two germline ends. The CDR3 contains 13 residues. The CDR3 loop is CASSIRDTREQYF. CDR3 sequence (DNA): TGTGCCAGCAGTATCCGGGACACACGCGAGCAGTACTTC.

The CDR3 region has the DNA TGTGCCAGCAGCCAAGGGGCAGGTCGCGCCGGGGAGCTGTTTTTT. Amino acid sequence: CASSQGAGRAGELFF. The chain carries TRBV4-2 and TRBJ2-2; D is unresolved. Germline assignment: CDR1 LGHNA and CDR2 YNFKEQ. CDR3 length equals 15 residues. V was clipped by 1 base and J by 6 bases, with 12 bases between them.

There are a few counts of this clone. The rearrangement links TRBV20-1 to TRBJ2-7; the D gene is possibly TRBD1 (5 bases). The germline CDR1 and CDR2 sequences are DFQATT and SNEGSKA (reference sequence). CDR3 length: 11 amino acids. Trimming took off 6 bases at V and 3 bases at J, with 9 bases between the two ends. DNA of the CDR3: TGCAGTGCAGCTAGGGGCTACGAGCAGTACTTC. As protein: CSAARGYEQYF.

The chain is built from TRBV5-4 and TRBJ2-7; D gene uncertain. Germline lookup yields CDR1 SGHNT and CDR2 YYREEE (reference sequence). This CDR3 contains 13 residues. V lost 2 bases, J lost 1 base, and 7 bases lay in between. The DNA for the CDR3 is TGTGCCAGCAGCTTACAGAGTTCCTACGAGCAGTACTTC. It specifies CASSLQSSYEQYF.

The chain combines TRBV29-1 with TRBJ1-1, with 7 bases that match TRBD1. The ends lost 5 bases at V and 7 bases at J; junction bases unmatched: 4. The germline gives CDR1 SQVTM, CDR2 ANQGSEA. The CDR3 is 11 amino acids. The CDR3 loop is CSVSRQGEAFF. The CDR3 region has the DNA TGCAGCGTTTCCCGACAGGGTGAAGCTTTCTTT. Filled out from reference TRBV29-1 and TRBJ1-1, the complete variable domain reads SAVISQKPSRDICQRGTSLTIQCQVDSQVTMMFWYRQQPGQSLTLIATANQGSEATYESGFVIDKFPISRPNLTFSTLTVSNMSPEDSSIYLCSVSRQGEAFFGQGTRLTVV.

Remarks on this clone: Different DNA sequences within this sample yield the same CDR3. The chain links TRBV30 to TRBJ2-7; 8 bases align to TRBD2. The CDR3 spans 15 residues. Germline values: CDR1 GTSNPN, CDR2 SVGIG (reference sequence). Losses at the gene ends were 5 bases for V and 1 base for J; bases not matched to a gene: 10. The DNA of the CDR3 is TGTGCCTGGTCCGGCCCTAGCGGGCTATCCTACGAGCAGTACTTC. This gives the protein CAWSGPSGLSYEQYF.

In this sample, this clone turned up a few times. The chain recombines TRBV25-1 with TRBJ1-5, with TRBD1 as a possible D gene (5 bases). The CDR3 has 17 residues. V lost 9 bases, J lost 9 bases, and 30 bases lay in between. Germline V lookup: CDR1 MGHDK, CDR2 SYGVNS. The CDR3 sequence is CASQERGTPSQARPQHF. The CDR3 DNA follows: TGTGCCAGTCAAGAGCGAGGGACCCCCAGTCAAGCGCGGCCCCAGCATTTT.

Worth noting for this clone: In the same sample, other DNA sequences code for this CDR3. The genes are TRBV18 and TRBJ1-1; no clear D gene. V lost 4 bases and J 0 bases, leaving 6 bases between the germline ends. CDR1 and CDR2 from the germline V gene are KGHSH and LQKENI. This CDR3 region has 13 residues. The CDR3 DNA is TGTGCCAGCTCACTAGGGATGAACACTGAAGCTTTCTTT. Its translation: CASSLGMNTEAFF.

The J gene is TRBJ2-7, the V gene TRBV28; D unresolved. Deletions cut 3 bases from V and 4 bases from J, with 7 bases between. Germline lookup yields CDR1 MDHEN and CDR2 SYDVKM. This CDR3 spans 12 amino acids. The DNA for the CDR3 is TGTGCCAGCAGTTTTAGGCGGTACGAGCAGTACTTC. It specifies CASSFRRYEQYF.

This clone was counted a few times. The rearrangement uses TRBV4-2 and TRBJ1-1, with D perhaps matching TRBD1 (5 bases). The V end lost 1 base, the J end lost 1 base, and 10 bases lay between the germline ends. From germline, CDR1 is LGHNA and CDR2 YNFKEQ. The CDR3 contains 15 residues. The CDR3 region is CASSQVGQGNTEAFF. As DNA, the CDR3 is TGTGCCAGCAGCCAAGTCGGGCAGGGGAACACTGAAGCTTTCTTT.